The present TCR beta chain was sequenced within a study of OX40 agonist ivuxolimab in advanced cancers. The overall study: The study treated patients with ivuxolimab, an agonistic anti-OX40 (CD134) antibody.

On this clone itself: Its matching antigen is unknown.

Findings and caveats of the study: Nonresponders included some who also had low normalized T-cell clonal expansion. CD8+ T cells showed, on average, more clonal expansion than CD4+ cells. Among the lowest peripheral clonal expansion occurred in 0.1-3.0 mg/kg partial responders.

Produced via immunoSEQ multiplex PCR; TCRdb's table is partial and in-frame only. Among some 66,000 clones listed, about 87% were seen once. This CDR3 has 15 amino acids. V lost 0 bases to trimming and J lost 0 bases, with 8 bases between them. Looked up from germline, CDR1 is LGHNA and CDR2 is YNFKEQ. The rearrangement joins TRBV4-2 to TRBJ1-2; D remains unclear. The specimen comprised CD4+ or CD8+ T cells sorted from blood, sampled in a trial of the OX40 agonist ivuxolimab. The TCR sequence derives from an adult with an advanced solid tumor such as melanoma, head and neck, liver or kidney cancer. This chain's CDR3 is CASSQDQIPNYGYTF. In nucleotides, the CDR3 is TGTGCCAGCAGCCAAGATCAAATCCCTAACTATGGCTACACCTTC.